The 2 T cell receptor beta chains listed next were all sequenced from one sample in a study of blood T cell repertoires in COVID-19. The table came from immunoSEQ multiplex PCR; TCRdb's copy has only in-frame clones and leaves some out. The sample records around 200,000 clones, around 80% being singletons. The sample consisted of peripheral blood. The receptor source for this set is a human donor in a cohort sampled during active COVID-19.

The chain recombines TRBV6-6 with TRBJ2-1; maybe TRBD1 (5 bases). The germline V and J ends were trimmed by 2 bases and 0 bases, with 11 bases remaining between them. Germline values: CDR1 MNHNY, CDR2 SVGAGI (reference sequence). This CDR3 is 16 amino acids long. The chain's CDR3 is CASSYTHRSSYNEQFF. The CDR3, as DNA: TGTGCCAGCAGTTACACCCACAGGAGCTCCTACAATGAGCAGTTCTTC.

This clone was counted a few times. This chain's CDR3 is CASSQGIAGYTF. As DNA, the CDR3 is TGTGCCAGCAGCCAAGGCATCGCGGGCTACACCTTC. The V gene is TRBV14, the J gene TRBJ1-2; no clear D gene. V gave up 1 base and J gave up 8 bases, with 8 bases separating them. CDR3 length: 12 residues. Germline CDR1 reads SGHDN; CDR2 reads FVKESK.